Sequencing of this TCR beta chain was carried out in a study of breast tumors, draining lymph nodes, adjacent tissues. Findings and caveats of the study: Compared with lymph nodes, tumors were less diverse; compared with nontumor tissue, more. The data were judged consistent with most tumor T cells coming from lymph node and expanding in tumor. That most tumor T cells come from lymph nodes remained unproven. Luminal-like breast cancer showed significantly greater tumor-nontumor repertoire similarity than basal-like breast cancer did.

Axillary draining lymph nodes of breast cancer patients supplied the node samples. This clonotype was picked up many times. What it recognizes is unknown. TCRdb re-analysed the multiplex PCR reads in MiXCR, keeping a single row per CDR3 protein. Altogether some 130,000 distinct CDR3 sequences are present, approximately 20% being singletons, with the ten largest covering about 3.5%. This clonotype was sampled from a female donor with breast cancer. Some clones in this sample may be carry-over from other donors' samples. Sequencing was carried out using axillary lymph node tissue.

This CDR3 is CASSPTGQRNSPLHF. The DNA for the CDR3 is TGTGCCAGCAGCCCCACCGGGCAGAGAAATTCACCCCTCCACTTT. The chain is built from TRBV7-2 and TRBJ1-6; no clear D. The V gene lost 5 bases and the J gene lost 7 bases, with 15 bases spanning the gap. This CDR3 has 15 residues. Germline CDR1 and CDR2: SGHTA and FQGNSA.